This T cell receptor (beta chain) originates from a study of cytomegalovirus exposure and HLA in healthy donors. The overall study: From 190 million or so T cells, an earlier analysis saw approximately 110 million unique TCR beta sequences. Study results and limitations: Testing in vitro showed a few CMV-associated chains specific for CMV antigens.

At sampling all donors were nominally healthy, likely with unrecorded immune exposures. This CDR3 is built from 15 residues. Deletions cut 6 bases from V and 0 bases from J, with 12 bases between. Germline CDR1 and CDR2: SNHLY and FYNNEI. Amplification used 60 Vbeta primers and 13 Jbeta primers. Per the original data handling: There were tens of millions of unique TCR beta chains by a later count, and approximately 11 million of them were shared. Some clones are missing from TCRdb's copy, which holds only in-frame ones; the method was immunoSEQ multiplex PCR. The V and J calls and the clone size are those of that table, but D and trimming were determined from the DNA. Of 37,000 or so clones in the sample, roughly 80% were seen once. Notes on this clone: The target antigen is unknown.

Input material: PBMCs. The source is a woman aged 40 to 55 in good health and CMV-seronegative. The chain carries TRBV2 and TRBJ2-1; tentative D call: TRBD2 (5 bases). The CDR3 loop is CASSALANSYNEQFF. CDR3 coding DNA: TGTGCCAGCAGCGCCTTAGCGAACTCCTACAATGAGCAGTTCTTC.